The clone carrying this TCR beta chain was seen more than once but under ten times. Its antigen is currently unknown. This entry comes from a study of T cell responses to AZD1222 COVID-19 vaccine. Assay: immunoSEQ multiplex PCR; the TCRdb copy retains only in-frame clones and omits some. Among around 160,000 clones listed, about nine tenths were seen once. Germline V gene sequence: CDR1 SGHTA, CDR2 FQGNSA. The ends were cut back, 2 bases at V and 7 bases at J, with 17 bases in the middle. This CDR3 comprises 15 residues. Regarding the study as a whole: Along spike, vaccine-associated CD4 TCRs were found throughout, with dominance at 160-218 and 743-854. At study baseline, merely roughly 6 AZD1222 recipients were seropositive. Donors were mostly white British, more females; clonal diversity possibly underestimated.

V gene TRBV7-2 combines with J gene TRBJ1-2; D remains ambiguous. This TCR came from an adult in good health. The sequencing here drew on peripheral blood, taken on day 0 of AZD1222 vaccination. For the CDR3, the DNA is TGTGCCAGCAGCTTATGGGATAGTGTCGGTAGTGGCTACACCTTC. Translation: CASSLWDSVGSGYTF.